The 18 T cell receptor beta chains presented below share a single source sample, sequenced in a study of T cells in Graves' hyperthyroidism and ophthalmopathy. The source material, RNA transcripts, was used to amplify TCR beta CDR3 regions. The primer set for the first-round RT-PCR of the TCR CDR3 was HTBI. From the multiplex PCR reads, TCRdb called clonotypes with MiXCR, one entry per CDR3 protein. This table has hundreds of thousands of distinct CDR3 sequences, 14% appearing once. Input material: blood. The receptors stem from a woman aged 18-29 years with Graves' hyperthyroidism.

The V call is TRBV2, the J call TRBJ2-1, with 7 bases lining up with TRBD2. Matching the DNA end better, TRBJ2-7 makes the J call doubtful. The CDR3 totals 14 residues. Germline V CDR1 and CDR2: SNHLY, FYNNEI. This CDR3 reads CASSFGTTHNEQYF. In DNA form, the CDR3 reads TGTGCCAGCAGCTTTGGGACTACTCACAATGAGCAGTACTTC.

The CDR3, as DNA: TGTGCCAGCAGCCGACTCAGACAGAAAGACCCCTACGAGCAGTACTTC. As protein: CASSRLRQKDPYEQYF. This sequence joins TRBV7-9 and TRBJ2-7; tentative D call: TRBD1 (5 bases). Trimming stripped 5 bases from V and 2 bases from J, with 19 bases between. The germline V gene has CDR1 SEHNR and CDR2 FQNEAQ (reference sequence). The length of the CDR3 is 16 residues.

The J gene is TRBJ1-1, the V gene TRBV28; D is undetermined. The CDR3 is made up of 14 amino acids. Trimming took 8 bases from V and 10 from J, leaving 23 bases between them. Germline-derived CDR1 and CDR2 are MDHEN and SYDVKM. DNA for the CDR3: TGTGCCAGCTTCCCTGGCACTGAAGCTTTCAGAGCTTTCTTT. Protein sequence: CASFPGTEAFRAFF.

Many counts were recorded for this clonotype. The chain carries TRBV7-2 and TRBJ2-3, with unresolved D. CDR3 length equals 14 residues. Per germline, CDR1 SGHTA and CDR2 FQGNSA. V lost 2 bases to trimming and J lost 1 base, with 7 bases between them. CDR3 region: CASSLRLGTDTQYF. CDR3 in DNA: TGTGCCAGCAGCTTACGTCTCGGCACAGATACGCAGTATTTT.

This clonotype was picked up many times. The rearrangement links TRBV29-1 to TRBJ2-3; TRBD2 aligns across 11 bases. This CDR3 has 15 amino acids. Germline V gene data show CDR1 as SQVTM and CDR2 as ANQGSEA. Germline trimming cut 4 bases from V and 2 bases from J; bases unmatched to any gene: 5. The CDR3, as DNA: TGCAGCGTTGCCGGACTAGCGGGCCCCACAGATACGCAGTATTTT. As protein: CSVAGLAGPTDTQYF.

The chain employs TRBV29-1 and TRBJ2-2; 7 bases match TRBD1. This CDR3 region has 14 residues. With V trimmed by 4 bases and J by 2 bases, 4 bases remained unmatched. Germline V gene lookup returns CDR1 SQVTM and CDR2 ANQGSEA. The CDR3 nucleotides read TGCAGCGTTGGCGACAGGGTAAACACCGGGGAGCTGTTTTTT. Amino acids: CSVGDRVNTGELFF.

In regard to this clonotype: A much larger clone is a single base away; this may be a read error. This CDR3 is CASRMGREALRGGQFF. The CDR3 DNA is TGTGCCAGCAGAATGGGGCGGGAGGCGTTAAGGGGTGGGCAGTTCTTC. The rearrangement links TRBV12-3 or TRBV12-4 to TRBJ2-1; 8 positions match TRBD2. J gave up 12 bases and V 6 bases, and 19 bases lay outside the gene matches. The CDR3 has 16 amino acids.

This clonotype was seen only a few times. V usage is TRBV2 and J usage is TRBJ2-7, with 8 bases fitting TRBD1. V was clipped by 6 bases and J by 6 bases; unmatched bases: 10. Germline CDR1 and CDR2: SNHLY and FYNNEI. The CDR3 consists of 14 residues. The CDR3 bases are TGTGCCAGCAGACTAACTCAGGGGGCAGGCGAGCAGTACTTC. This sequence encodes CASRLTQGAGEQYF. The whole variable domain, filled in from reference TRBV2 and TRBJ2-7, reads EPEVTQTPSHQVTQMGQEVILRCVPISNHLYFYWYRQILGQKVEFLVSFYNNEISEKSEIFDDQFSVERPDGSNFTLKIRSTKLEDSAMYFCASRLTQGAGEQYFGPGTRLTVT.

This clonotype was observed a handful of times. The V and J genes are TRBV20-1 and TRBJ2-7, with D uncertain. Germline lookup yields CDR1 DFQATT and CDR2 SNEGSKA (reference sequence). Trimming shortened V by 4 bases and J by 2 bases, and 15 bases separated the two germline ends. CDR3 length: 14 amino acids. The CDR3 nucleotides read TGCAGTGCTATGCTTAGGCCGCAAACCTACGAGCAGTACTTC. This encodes CSAMLRPQTYEQYF.

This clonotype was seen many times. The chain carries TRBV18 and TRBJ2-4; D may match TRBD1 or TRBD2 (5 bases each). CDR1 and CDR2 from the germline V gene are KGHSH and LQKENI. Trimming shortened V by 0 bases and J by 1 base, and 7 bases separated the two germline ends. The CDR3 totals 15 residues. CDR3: CASSPPGTAKNIQYF. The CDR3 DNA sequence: TGTGCCAGCTCACCACCAGGGACGGCCAAAAACATTCAGTACTTC.

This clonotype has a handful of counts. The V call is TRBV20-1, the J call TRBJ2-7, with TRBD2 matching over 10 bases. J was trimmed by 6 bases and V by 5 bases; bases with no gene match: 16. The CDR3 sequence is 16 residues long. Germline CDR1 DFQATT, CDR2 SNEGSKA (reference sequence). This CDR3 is CSARARSGRAQGEQYF. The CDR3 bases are TGCAGTGCTCGAGCTCGGAGCGGGAGGGCCCAGGGCGAGCAGTACTTC.

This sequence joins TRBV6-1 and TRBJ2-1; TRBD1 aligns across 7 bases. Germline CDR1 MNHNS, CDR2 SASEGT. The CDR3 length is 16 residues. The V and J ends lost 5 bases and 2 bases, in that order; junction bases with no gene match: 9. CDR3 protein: CASSLGTAQAYNEQFF. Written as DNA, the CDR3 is TGTGCCAGCAGTCTCGGGACAGCCCAAGCCTACAATGAGCAGTTCTTC.

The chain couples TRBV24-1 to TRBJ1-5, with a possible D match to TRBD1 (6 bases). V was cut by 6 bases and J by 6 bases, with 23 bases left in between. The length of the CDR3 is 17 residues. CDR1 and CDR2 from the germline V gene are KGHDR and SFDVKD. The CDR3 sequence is CATSRQGQWVRRQPQHF. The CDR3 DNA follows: TGTGCCACCAGTCGCCAAGGACAGTGGGTCCGGCGTCAGCCCCAGCATTTT.

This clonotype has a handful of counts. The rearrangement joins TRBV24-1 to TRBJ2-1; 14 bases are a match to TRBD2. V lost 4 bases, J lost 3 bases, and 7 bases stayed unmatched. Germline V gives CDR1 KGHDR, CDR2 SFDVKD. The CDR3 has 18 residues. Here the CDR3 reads CATSEPGLAGVGYNEQFF. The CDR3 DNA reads TGTGCCACCAGTGAACCGGGACTAGCGGGAGTAGGCTACAATGAGCAGTTCTTC.

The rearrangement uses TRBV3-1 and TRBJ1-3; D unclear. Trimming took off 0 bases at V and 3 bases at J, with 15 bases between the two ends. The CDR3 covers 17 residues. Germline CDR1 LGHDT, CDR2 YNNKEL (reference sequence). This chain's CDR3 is CASSQDWARSIGNTIYF. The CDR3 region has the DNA TGTGCCAGCAGCCAAGATTGGGCCAGAAGTATTGGAAACACCATATATTTT.

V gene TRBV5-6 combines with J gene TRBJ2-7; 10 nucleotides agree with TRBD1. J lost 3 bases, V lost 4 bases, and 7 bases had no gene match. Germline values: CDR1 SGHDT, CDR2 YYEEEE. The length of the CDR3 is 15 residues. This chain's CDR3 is CASSPDRGALYEQYF. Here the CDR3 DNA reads TGTGCCAGCAGCCCGGACAGGGGGGCTCTCTACGAGCAGTACTTC.

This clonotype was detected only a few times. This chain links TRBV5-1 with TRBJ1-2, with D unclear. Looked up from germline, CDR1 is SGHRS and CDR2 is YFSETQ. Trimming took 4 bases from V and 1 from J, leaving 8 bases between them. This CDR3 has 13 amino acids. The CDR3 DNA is TGCGCCAGCAGCCACTCTAATAACTATGGCTACACCTTC. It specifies CASSHSNNYGYTF.

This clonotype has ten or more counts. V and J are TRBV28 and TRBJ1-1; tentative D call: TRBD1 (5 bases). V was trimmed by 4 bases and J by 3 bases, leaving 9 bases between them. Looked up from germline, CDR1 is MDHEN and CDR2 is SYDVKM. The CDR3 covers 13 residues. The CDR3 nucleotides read TGTGCCAGCAGTTGGGGCAGCCACACTGAAGCTTTCTTT. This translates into CASSWGSHTEAFF. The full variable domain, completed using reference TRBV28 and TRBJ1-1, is DVKVTQSSRYLVKRTGEKVFLECVQDMDHENMFWYRQDPGLGLRLIYFSYDVKMKEKGDIPEGYSVSREKKERFSLILESASTNQTSMYLCASSWGSHTEAFFGQGTRLTVV.